A single sample gave rise to the 8 T cell receptor beta chains below, sequenced in a study of blood T cells in healthy people across ages (dated by TCRdb to the mid-2010s). Libraries were prepared through 5' RACE. Instrument on record: Illumina HiSeq 2500. The second PCR ran for roughly 6 to 11 cycles and used a J-beta primer mix along with a sample-barcoded 5' primer. The public reads were reprocessed in TCRdb via fastp at Q25 and MiXCR, keeping in-frame beta chains. Records with the same CDR3 protein are collapsed into one entry carrying the most frequent genes and DNA. The sample table holds roughly 830,000 distinct CDR3 sequences, of which around 68% were seen once. The top ten clonotypes cover 25% to 35% of the sample. Sequencing was carried out using blood. All receptors derive from a man younger than 45 in good health.

In DNA, the CDR3 is TGCAGTGCTTTTTCTCCGGGACAAAAGGGCTACAATGAGCAGTTCTTC. Its translation is CSAFSPGQKGYNEQFF. The V gene is TRBV20-1, the J gene TRBJ2-1, with D possibly being TRBD1 (6 bases). The V gene lost 5 bases and the J gene lost 3 bases, with 20 bases spanning the gap. The CDR3 length is 16 residues. Per germline, CDR1 DFQATT and CDR2 SNEGSKA (reference sequence).

This clonotype has more than one count but fewer than ten. V and J are TRBV12-3 or TRBV12-4 and TRBJ2-4, with D possibly matching TRBD2 (5 bases). The J call is uncertain, as TRBJ2-7 better fits the DNA end. The CDR3 spans 13 residues. CDR3 sequence (DNA): TGTGCCAGCGGCTCGACTATGTCCGACGAGCAGTACTTC. Protein sequence: CASGSTMSDEQYF.

This chain joins TRBV29-1 and TRBJ2-7, with 7 bases matching TRBD1. Germline assignment: CDR1 SQVTM and CDR2 ANQGSEA. CDR3 length: 12 amino acids. V lost 6 bases to trimming and J lost 5 bases; unmatched junction nucleotides: 7. This CDR3 reads CSVSTTGNEQYF. In DNA, the CDR3 is TGCAGCGTGTCCACGACAGGGAACGAGCAGTACTTC.

This chain uses TRBV5-1 with TRBJ2-3; D unclear. Deletions cut 0 bases from V and 4 bases from J, with 9 bases between. The germline CDR1 and CDR2 sequences are SGHRS and YFSETQ. This CDR3 has 14 residues. In DNA, the CDR3 is TGCGCCAGCAGCTTGGGAAGGCGATCAGATACGCAGTATTTT. Its translation: CASSLGRRSDTQYF.

The chain has TRBV28 and TRBJ2-4, with 8 nucleotides matching TRBD1. Near its end, the DNA agrees better with TRBJ2-7, so the J call may be wrong. Germline-derived CDR1 and CDR2 are MDHEN and SYDVKM. CDR3 length: 12 residues. The DNA for the CDR3 is TGTGCCAGCAGACCTGACAGGGGCGAGCAGTACTTC. Protein product: CASRPDRGEQYF.

This chain joins TRBV28 and TRBJ2-1; 12 nucleotides match TRBD2. V lost 5 bases, J lost 7 bases, and 15 bases stayed unmatched. Germline values: CDR1 MDHEN, CDR2 SYDVKM. The length of the CDR3 is 18 residues. The CDR3 sequence is CASSLLAGGPRPSNEQFF. As DNA, the CDR3 is TGTGCCAGCAGTCTTCTAGCGGGGGGGCCTCGGCCTTCGAATGAGCAGTTCTTC.

The J gene is TRBJ2-5, the V gene TRBV28, with 7 bases aligning to TRBD2. The CDR3 has 15 residues. Germline-derived CDR1 and CDR2 are MDHEN and SYDVKM. V trimming: 5 bases; J trimming: 5 bases; junction bases outside the gene matches: 11. CDR3 sequence: CASSTEGLGIETQYF. In DNA form, the CDR3 reads TGTGCCAGCAGTACCGAAGGACTAGGAATCGAGACCCAGTACTTC. Full variable domain (remainder filled in from reference TRBV28 and TRBJ2-5): DVKVTQSSRYLVKRTGEKVFLECVQDMDHENMFWYRQDPGLGLRLIYFSYDVKMKEKGDIPEGYSVSREKKERFSLILESASTNQTSMYLCASSTEGLGIETQYFGPGTRLLVL.

This chain connects TRBV12-3 or TRBV12-4 to TRBJ2-7; weak D call: TRBD1 (6 bases). The CDR3 loop spans 18 amino acids. V was pared by 0 bases and J by 1 base, with 19 bases between. The CDR3 here is CASSLAYRDGTDSYEQYF. For the CDR3, the DNA is TGTGCCAGCAGTTTAGCGTACAGGGACGGGACCGATTCCTACGAGCAGTACTTC.